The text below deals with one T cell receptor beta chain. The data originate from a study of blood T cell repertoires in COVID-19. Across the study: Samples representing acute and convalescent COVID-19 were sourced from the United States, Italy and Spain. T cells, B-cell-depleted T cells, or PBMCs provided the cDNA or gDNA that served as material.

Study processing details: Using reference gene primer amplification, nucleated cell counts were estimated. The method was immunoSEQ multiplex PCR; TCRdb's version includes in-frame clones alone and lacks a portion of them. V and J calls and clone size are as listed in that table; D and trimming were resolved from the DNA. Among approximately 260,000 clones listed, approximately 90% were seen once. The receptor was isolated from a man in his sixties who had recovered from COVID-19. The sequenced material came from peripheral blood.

The CDR3: CASSLGQTEHSGNTIYF. Here the CDR3 DNA reads TGTGCCAGCAGCTTAGGACAGACCGAACACTCTGGAAACACCATATATTTT. This chain uses TRBV11-2 with TRBJ1-3, with D possibly being TRBD1 (5 bases). Germline values: CDR1 SGHAT, CDR2 FQNNGV. Deletions cut 1 base from V and 0 bases from J, with 13 bases between. This CDR3 region has 17 residues.